The rows below give T cell receptor beta chains drawn from one sample of a study of blood T cells in healthy people across ages. From the 5' RACE reads, TCRdb called clonotypes with MiXCR, one entry per CDR3 protein. The sample holds roughly 700,000 distinct CDR3 sequences, roughly 25% seen once. These data were also reused for a study on T cells of mothers and their children.

Sequenced input: blood. These receptors were collected from a boy aged 5 to 17 in good health. CDR3s include the opening cysteine and the closing phenylalanine or tryptophan. D genes are given only for firm matches. Where a row states a size, it is once, few, many or the class of an expanded clone; other rows omit it.

>TRBV5-1|NA|TRBJ2-5|few
CASSSKKNWTQETQYF
>TRBV7-9|NA|TRBJ2-5|few
CASSQLGPQETQYF
>TRBV28|NA|TRBJ2-7|few
CASSPPGWGFSYEQYF
>TRBV7-2|NA|TRBJ2-7|NA
CASSLSGADEQYF
>TRBV10-3|TRBD1|TRBJ1-1|NA
CAISLDRGLGTEAFF
>TRBV29-1|NA|TRBJ2-1|few
CSALGSSYNEQFF
>TRBV7-2|NA|TRBJ1-1|NA
CASSLGYEQAEAFF
>TRBV29-1|TRBD2|TRBJ2-5|once
CSVEGREVETQYF
>TRBV20-1|NA|TRBJ1-2|NA
CSAFSGLLNYGFTF
>TRBV6-5|TRBD1|TRBJ2-5|NA
CASSYTQGLETQYF
>TRBV5-8|NA|TRBJ1-2|few
CASSLEGRGFGYTF
>TRBV24-1|NA|TRBJ1-5|NA
CATSEVGTDQPQHF
>TRBV2|TRBD2|TRBJ2-1|few
CASSETSGSQYEQFF
>TRBV28|TRBD1|NA|NA
CASREPGQGTYEQYF
>TRBV18|TRBD1|TRBJ2-5|NA
CASSPQGQGATQYF
>TRBV6-1|TRBD1|TRBJ1-2|few
CASRVTWDSKGYTF
>TRBV28|NA|TRBJ2-5|NA
CASTPEVDETQYF
>TRBV6-1|NA|TRBJ1-1|NA
CASSEVYLNTEAFF
>TRBV29-1|NA|NA|NA
CSAQLTGETQYF
>TRBV6-6|TRBD1|TRBJ2-5|NA
CASSRDSTQETQYF
>TRBV3-1|NA|TRBJ1-2|NA
CASSFLLDRYGYTF
>TRBV29-1|TRBD1|TRBJ1-4|NA
CSVEDYGTGDEKLFF